The 27 T cell receptor beta chains below come from one sample, sequenced in a study of blood T cell repertoires in COVID-19. Method: immunoSEQ multiplex PCR; TCRdb's copy keeps in-frame clones and lacks some. The sample lists under 150,000 clones, approximately 80% occurring once. Sequencing used peripheral blood. These receptor sequences come from a human donor in a cohort sampled during active COVID-19.

This chain connects TRBV6-6 to TRBJ1-2; D is perhaps TRBD1 (6 bases). V gave up 5 bases and J gave up 8 bases, with 15 bases separating them. From germline, CDR1 is MNHNY and CDR2 SVGAGI (reference sequence). The CDR3 is made up of 13 amino acids. CDR3 sequence (DNA): TGTGCCAGCAGTGGTACGCAGGGGTTAGGCTACACCTTC. It translates to CASSGTQGLGYTF.

This chain uses TRBV14 with TRBJ2-3, with D maybe TRBD2 (5 bases). This CDR3 is built from 14 residues. V lost 2 bases, J lost 1 base, and 7 bases lay in between. Per germline, CDR1 SGHDN and CDR2 FVKESK. The DNA for the CDR3 is TGTGCCAGCAGCCAATTCGGGGGCACAGATACGCAGTATTTT. This translates into CASSQFGGTDTQYF.

The CDR3 nucleotides read TGCGCCAGCAGCTTAGGAGGGTCTGGTGAAAAACTGTTTTTT. It translates to CASSLGGSGEKLFF. The V gene is TRBV5-1, the J gene TRBJ1-4; the D is unclear. This CDR3 has 14 residues. The germline V gene has CDR1 SGHRS and CDR2 YFSETQ. With 2 bases removed from V and 7 bases from J, the gap between germline ends came to 12 bases. Supplemented by reference TRBV5-1 and TRBJ1-4, the full variable domain reads KAGVTQTPRYLIKTRGQQVTLSCSPISGHRSVSWYQQTPGQGLQFLFEYFSETQRNKGNFPGRFSGRQFSNSRSEMNVSTLELGDSALYLCASSLGGSGEKLFFGSGTQLSVL.

Concerning this clone itself: Other DNA sequences of this sample code for an identical CDR3. J is TRBJ1-1 and V is TRBV3-1 (or the pseudogene TRBV3-2); D might be TRBD1 (5 bases). V was clipped by 1 base and J by 2 bases, with 8 bases between them. CDR1 LGHDT and CDR2 YNNKEL come from the germline V gene (reference sequence). The CDR3 has 14 amino acids. The CDR3 loop is CASSQVGGNTEAFF. Written as DNA, the CDR3 is TGTGCCAGCAGCCAAGTGGGGGGAAACACTGAAGCTTTCTTT.

V usage is TRBV7-2 and J usage is TRBJ1-1; 12 bases map to TRBD1. Trimming removed 5 bases from V and 6 bases from J; junction bases left unmatched: 7. CDR1 is SGHTA, CDR2 FQGNSA, per germline. The CDR3 spans 15 residues. The CDR3 sequence: CASSIGDRGQSEAFF. The CDR3 DNA is TGTGCCAGCAGCATAGGGGACAGGGGGCAGTCTGAAGCTTTCTTT.

The CDR3 region is CASSQDTTGWDTQYF. The CDR3 bases are TGCGCCAGCAGCCAAGATACGACAGGGTGGGATACGCAGTATTTT. The chain is built from TRBV4-3 and TRBJ2-3; TRBD1 matches at 7 bases. The V gene's germline CDR1 is LGHNA and CDR2 YSLEER. V dropped 0 bases and J dropped 6; count of bases not matched to a gene: 6. The CDR3 extends over 15 amino acids.

The V gene is TRBV5-1, the J gene TRBJ2-2; a weak D match, TRBD1 (5 bases). Trimming pared 1 base from V and 3 bases from J, leaving 16 bases between. The CDR3 loop spans 17 amino acids. Germline V lookup: CDR1 SGHRS, CDR2 YFSETQ. CDR3 in amino acids: CASSLKSQVGDTGELFF. CDR3 coding DNA: TGCGCCAGCAGCTTGAAGTCACAGGTTGGTGACACCGGGGAGCTGTTTTTT.

The J gene is TRBJ1-5, the V gene TRBV5-8; 7 bases are shared with TRBD1. Germline-derived CDR1 and CDR2 are SGHTS and YDEGEE. The CDR3 is 14 amino acids. The V segment lost 4 bases and the J segment 5 bases; nucleotides outside the gene matches: 6. DNA for the CDR3: TGTGCCAGCAGCCGACGACAGGGTGATCAGCCCCAGCATTTT. Amino acids: CASSRRQGDQPQHF.

The chain couples TRBV5-1 to TRBJ2-5, with D maybe TRBD1 (7 bases). The CDR3 runs 16 residues. Per germline, CDR1 SGHRS and CDR2 YFSETQ. V lost 4 bases to trimming and J lost 2 bases, with 18 bases between them. In nucleotides, the CDR3 is TGCGCCAGCAGCGAAACCTGGGGGGACAGACAAGAGACCCAGTACTTC. It codes for CASSETWGDRQETQYF.

The chain has TRBV5-3 and TRBJ2-3; 8 nucleotides align to TRBD2. TRBV5-3 counts as an open reading frame of uncertain function. V shed 0 bases and J 7 bases; nucleotides not matched to a gene: 13. The CDR3 length is 17 residues. CDR3 amino acids: CARSLEFGRGEQYTQYF. In nucleotides, the CDR3 is TGTGCCAGAAGCTTGGAGTTCGGGCGGGGGGAACAATATACGCAGTATTTT.

V is TRBV6-2 or TRBV6-3 and J is TRBJ2-5; D possibly corresponds to TRBD2 (5 bases). V was cut by 4 bases and J by 3 bases, with 15 bases left in between. CDR1 is MNHEY, CDR2 SVGEGT, per germline. The CDR3 consists of 15 residues. CDR3 in amino acids: CASSFPGNGKETQYF. DNA for the CDR3: TGTGCCAGCAGTTTCCCGGGGAACGGGAAAGAGACCCAGTACTTC.

The CDR3 bases are TGTGCCAGCAGCATCGGTGATGGAGAGACCCAGTACTTC. This gives the protein CASSIGDGETQYF. The gene calls are TRBV7-2 and TRBJ2-5; D gene unclear. V dropped 5 bases and J dropped 4 bases, with 11 bases sitting between them. CDR3 size: 13 residues. The germline V gene has CDR1 SGHTA and CDR2 FQGNSA.

The J gene is TRBJ1-2, the V gene TRBV11-2; the match to TRBD1 covers 9 bases. V shed 7 bases, J shed 5 bases, and the junction held 11 bases outside the gene matches. The CDR3 spans 15 residues. Per the germline V gene, CDR1 is SGHAT and CDR2 is FQNNGV. CDR3 sequence: CASTRRTGDIYGYTF. The CDR3, as DNA: TGTGCCAGCACTCGCAGGACAGGGGATATTTATGGCTACACCTTC.

Only a few counts were recorded for this clone. The genes are TRBV5-4 and TRBJ2-2; TRBD2 agrees at 8 bases. Germline V gene lookup returns CDR1 SGHNT and CDR2 YYREEE (reference sequence). Trimming removed 3 bases from V and 6 bases from J; junction bases left unmatched: 10. The CDR3 runs 16 residues. DNA for the CDR3: TGTGCCAGCAGCTCCATGAGGCGCGGGGGGCCCGGGGAGCTGTTTTTT. This codes for CASSSMRRGGPGELFF.

The chain couples TRBV19 to TRBJ2-5; no clear D gene. The CDR3 covers 14 residues. The V gene lost 5 bases and the J gene lost 2 bases, with 12 bases spanning the gap. CDR1 and CDR2 from the germline V gene are LNHDA and SQIVND (reference sequence). The DNA of the CDR3 is TGTGCCAGTAGTTGGCAGGCCTTACAAGAGACCCAGTACTTC. The encoded protein is CASSWQALQETQYF.

The chain couples TRBV7-9 to TRBJ2-1, with 12 bases fitting TRBD1. V trimming: 3 bases; J trimming: 8 bases; junction bases outside the gene matches: 5. The length of the CDR3 is 15 residues. The germline V gene encodes CDR1 SEHNR and CDR2 FQNEAQ (reference sequence). As DNA, the CDR3 is TGTGCCAGCAGCTTCGGGACAGGGGGCCATGATGAGCAGTTCTTC. Translated, it gives CASSFGTGGHDEQFF. The full variable domain, with the rest looked up from reference TRBV7-9 and TRBJ2-1, is DTGVSQNPRHKITKRGQNVTFRCDPISEHNRLYWYRQTLGQGPEFLTYFQNEAQLEKSRLLSDRFSAERPKGSFSTLEIQRTEQGDSAMYLCASSFGTGGHDEQFFGPGTRLTVL.

V is TRBV5-1 and J is TRBJ2-7; 8 nucleotides align to TRBD2. Unmatched junction bases numbered 2, after V lost 0 bases and J lost 0 bases. The CDR3 has 15 residues. Germline V gene data show CDR1 as SGHRS and CDR2 as YFSETQ. The CDR3 loop reads CASSLGTSSSYEQYF. The CDR3 DNA reads TGCGCCAGCAGCTTGGGGACTAGCAGCTCCTACGAGCAGTACTTC.

The J gene is TRBJ1-6, the V gene TRBV6-5, with D unresolved. The V and J ends lost 6 bases and 8 bases respectively, with 11 bases between them. Germline V CDR1 and CDR2: MNHEY, SVGAGI. There are 13 residues in the CDR3. The CDR3 DNA follows: TGTGCCAGCAGGAGAGTGGAGCATTCACCCCTCCACTTT. It encodes CASRRVEHSPLHF.

V usage is TRBV7-2 and J usage is TRBJ2-5; TRBD2 matches at 10 bases. This CDR3 region has 15 residues. With 1 base clipped from V and 4 bases from J, the junction kept 3 bases outside the gene matches. Per germline, CDR1 SGHTA and CDR2 FQGNSA. CDR3 amino acids: CASSLGAGGRETQYF. DNA of the CDR3: TGTGCCAGCAGCTTAGGAGCGGGGGGGCGAGAGACCCAGTACTTC.

The V and J genes are TRBV6-6 and TRBJ2-7; maybe TRBD1 (5 bases). The CDR3 sequence is 15 residues long. Between the trimmed V and J ends, which lost 2 bases and 4 bases, there was a span of 15 bases. CDR1 MNHNY and CDR2 SVGAGI come from the germline V gene (reference sequence). CDR3 DNA: TGTGCCAGCAGTTACGCTACTGCCCAGGGTTACGAGCAGTACTTC. This sequence encodes CASSYATAQGYEQYF.

This chain joins TRBV5-4 and TRBJ2-1, with a tentative D call TRBD2 (5 bases). The V gene lost 0 bases and the J gene lost 5 bases, with 12 bases spanning the gap. From germline, CDR1 is SGHNT and CDR2 YYREEE (reference sequence). This CDR3 has 15 residues. The CDR3 nucleotides are TGTGCCAGCAGCTTGGCTCTCGACTATCACAATGAGCAGTTCTTC. Amino acids: CASSLALDYHNEQFF.

V gene TRBV10-3 combines with J gene TRBJ1-2; 11 bases map to TRBD1. With 6 bases clipped from V and 4 bases from J, the junction kept 4 bases outside the gene matches. The CDR3 totals 14 residues. In germline, CDR1 is ENHRY, CDR2 SYGVKD. The CDR3 DNA reads as TGTGCCATCAGCCGGGACAGGGGGTCCTATGGCTACACCTTC. It specifies CAISRDRGSYGYTF.

The DNA of the CDR3 is TGCAGCGTATCCGGACAGGGCACCTACGAGCAGTACTTC. Translating gives CSVSGQGTYEQYF. The J gene is TRBJ2-7, the V gene TRBV29-1; 8 bases align to TRBD1. CDR1 SQVTM and CDR2 ANQGSEA come from the germline V gene. J was trimmed by 2 bases and V by 6 bases; bases with no gene match: 6. The CDR3 runs to 13 residues.

This clone was observed once. V is TRBV7-2 and J is TRBJ2-5, with TRBD2 matching 10 bases. The CDR3 is 16 amino acids. Germline CDR1 SGHTA, CDR2 FQGNSA. The V segment lost 1 base and the J segment 6 bases; nucleotides outside the gene matches: 8. The CDR3 nucleotides are TGTGCCAGCAGCTTAGACGCAGCGGGGGGGCCGCAGACCCAGTACTTC. Encoded protein: CASSLDAAGGPQTQYF. Full variable domain (remainder filled in from reference TRBV7-2 and TRBJ2-5): GAGVSQSPSNKVTEKGKDVELRCDPISGHTALYWYRQSLGQGLEFLIYFQGNSAPDKSGLPSDRFSAERTGGSVSTLTIQRTQQEDSAVYLCASSLDAAGGPQTQYFGPGTRLLVL.

This clone was observed once. The chain links TRBV18 to TRBJ2-1, with a tentative D call TRBD2 (5 bases). The CDR3 extends over 13 amino acids. V was cut by 6 bases and J by 7 bases, with 13 bases left in between. The germline V gene has CDR1 KGHSH and CDR2 LQKENI. CDR3 bases: TGTGCCAGCTCGTCCGGAGCGGCGAATGAGCAGTTCTTC. Protein product: CASSSGAANEQFF.

CDR3: CASSLGQGTYNEQFF. The CDR3 DNA follows: TGCGCCAGCAGCTTGGGACAGGGTACCTACAATGAGCAGTTCTTC. V usage is TRBV5-1 and J usage is TRBJ2-1, with TRBD1 matching 7 bases. J gave up 2 bases and V 0 bases, and 2 bases lay outside the gene matches. Germline CDR1 is SGHRS and CDR2 is YFSETQ. The CDR3 spans 15 residues.

The V and J genes are TRBV7-3 and TRBJ2-3; 9 bases line up with TRBD2. The CDR3 loop spans 15 amino acids. V gave up 4 bases and J gave up 6 bases; unmatched junction bases: 8. Germline-derived CDR1 and CDR2 are SGHTA and FQGTGA. The CDR3 loop is CASSSSGGRGDTQYF. The DNA for the CDR3 is TGTGCCAGCAGCTCCAGCGGGGGGAGAGGGGATACGCAGTATTTT. Using reference TRBV7-3 and TRBJ2-3 for the parts outside the CDR3, the full variable domain is GAGVSQTPSNKVTEKGKYVELRCDPISGHTALYWYRQSLGQGPEFLIYFQGTGAADDSGLPNDRFFAVRPEGSVSTLKIQRTERGDSAVYLCASSSSGGRGDTQYFGPGTRLTVL.